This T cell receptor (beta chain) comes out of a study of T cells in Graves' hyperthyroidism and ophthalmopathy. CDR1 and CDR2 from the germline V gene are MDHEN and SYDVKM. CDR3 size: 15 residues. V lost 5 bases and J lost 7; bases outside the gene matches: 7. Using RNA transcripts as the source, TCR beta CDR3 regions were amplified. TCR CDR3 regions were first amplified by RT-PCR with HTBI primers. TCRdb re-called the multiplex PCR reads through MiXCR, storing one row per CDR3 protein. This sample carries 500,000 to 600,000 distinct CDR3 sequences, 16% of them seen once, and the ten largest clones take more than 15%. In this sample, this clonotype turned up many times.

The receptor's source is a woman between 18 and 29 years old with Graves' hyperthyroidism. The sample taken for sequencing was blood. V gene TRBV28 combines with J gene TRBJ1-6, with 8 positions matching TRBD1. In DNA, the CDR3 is TGTGCCAGCAGTCGAACCGGGACAGGCAATTCACCCCTCCACTTT. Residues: CASSRTGTGNSPLHF.